This T cell receptor (beta chain) came from a study of blood T cell repertoires in COVID-19. Whole-study context: Sample material is recorded as cDNA or gDNA derived from T cells, B-cell-depleted T cells, or PBMCs.

The V and J ends lost 6 bases and 3 bases, in that order; junction bases with no gene match: 5. The V gene's germline CDR1 is SNHLY and CDR2 FYNNEI. The CDR3 sequence is 14 residues long. Authors' analysis steps: Amplification from reference gene primers served as the basis for estimated nucleated cell counts. Profiling relied on immunoSEQ multiplex PCR, and the TCRdb table lists in-frame clones only, not all of them. The DNA gave D and trimming, while V, J and clone size come from that table. The repertoire consists of hundreds of thousands of clones, with around 83% occurring once and the leading ten covering around 5.4%.

The sample comprised peripheral blood. This receptor was identified in a man older than 75 with acute or convalescent COVID-19. This chain connects TRBV2 to TRBJ2-7, with 10 bases aligning to TRBD1. The CDR3 coding sequence is TGTGCCAGCAGGTCCGGGACAGGGGACTACGAGCAGTACTTC. It translates to CASRSGTGDYEQYF.